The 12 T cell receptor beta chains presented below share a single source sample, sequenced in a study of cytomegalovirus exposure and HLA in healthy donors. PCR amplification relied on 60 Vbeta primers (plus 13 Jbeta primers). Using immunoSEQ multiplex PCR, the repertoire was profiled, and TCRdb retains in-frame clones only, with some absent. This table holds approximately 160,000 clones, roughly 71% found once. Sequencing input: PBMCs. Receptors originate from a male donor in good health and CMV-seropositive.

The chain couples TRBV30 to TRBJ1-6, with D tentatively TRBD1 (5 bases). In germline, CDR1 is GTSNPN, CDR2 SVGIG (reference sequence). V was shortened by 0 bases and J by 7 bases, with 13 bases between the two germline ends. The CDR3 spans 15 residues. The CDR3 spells CAWSVGEGSNSPLHF. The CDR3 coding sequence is TGTGCCTGGAGTGTAGGGGAGGGGTCCAATTCACCCCTCCACTTT.

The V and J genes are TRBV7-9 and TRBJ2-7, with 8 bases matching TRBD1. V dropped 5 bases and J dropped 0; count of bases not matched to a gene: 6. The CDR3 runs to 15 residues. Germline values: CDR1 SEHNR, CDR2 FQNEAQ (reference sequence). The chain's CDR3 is CASSPGTGPSYEQYF. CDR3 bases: TGTGCCAGCAGCCCCGGGACAGGACCCTCCTACGAGCAGTACTTC.

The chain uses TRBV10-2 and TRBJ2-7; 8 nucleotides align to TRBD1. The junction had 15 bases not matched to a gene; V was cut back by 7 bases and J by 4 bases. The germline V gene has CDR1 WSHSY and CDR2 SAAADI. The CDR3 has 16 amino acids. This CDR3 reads CASITGEAGGPYEQYF. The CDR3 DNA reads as TGCGCCAGCATCACCGGGGAGGCAGGGGGCCCTTACGAGCAGTACTTC.

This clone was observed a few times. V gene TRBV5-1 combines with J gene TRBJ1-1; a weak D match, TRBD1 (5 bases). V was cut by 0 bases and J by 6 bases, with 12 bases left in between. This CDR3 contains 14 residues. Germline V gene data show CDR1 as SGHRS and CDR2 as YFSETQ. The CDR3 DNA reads TGCGCCAGCAGCTTGGGTGGGGCGCAGGCTGAAGCTTTCTTT. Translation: CASSLGGAQAEAFF.

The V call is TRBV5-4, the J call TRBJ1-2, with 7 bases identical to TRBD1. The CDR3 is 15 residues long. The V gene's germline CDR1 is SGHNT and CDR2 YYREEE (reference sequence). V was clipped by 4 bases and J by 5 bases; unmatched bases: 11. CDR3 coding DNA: TGTGCCAGCAGCCCACGGACAGGCATGAGTTATGGCTACACCTTC. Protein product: CASSPRTGMSYGYTF.

The CDR3 region is CASSFTSGGTDTQYF. Here the CDR3 DNA reads TGCGCCAGCAGCTTTACTAGCGGGGGCACAGATACGCAGTATTTT. This chain joins TRBV5-1 and TRBJ2-3; 10 bases are shared with TRBD2. Germline CDR1 is SGHRS and CDR2 is YFSETQ. J was trimmed by 1 base and V by 2 bases; bases with no gene match: 1. The CDR3 covers 15 residues.

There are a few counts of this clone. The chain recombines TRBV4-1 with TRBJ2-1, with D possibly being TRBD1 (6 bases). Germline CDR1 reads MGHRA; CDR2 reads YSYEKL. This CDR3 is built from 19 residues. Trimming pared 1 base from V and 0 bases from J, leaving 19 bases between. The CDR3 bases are TGCGCCAGCAGCCAAGGACCCCCTACAGGGCCTCCCTCCTACAATGAGCAGTTCTTC. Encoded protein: CASSQGPPTGPPSYNEQFF.

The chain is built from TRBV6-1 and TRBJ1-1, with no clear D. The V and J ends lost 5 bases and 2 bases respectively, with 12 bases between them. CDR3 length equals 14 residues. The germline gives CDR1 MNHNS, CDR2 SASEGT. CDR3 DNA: TGTGCCAGCAGTTGGGCAGTCGGAAACACTGAAGCTTTCTTT. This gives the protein CASSWAVGNTEAFF.

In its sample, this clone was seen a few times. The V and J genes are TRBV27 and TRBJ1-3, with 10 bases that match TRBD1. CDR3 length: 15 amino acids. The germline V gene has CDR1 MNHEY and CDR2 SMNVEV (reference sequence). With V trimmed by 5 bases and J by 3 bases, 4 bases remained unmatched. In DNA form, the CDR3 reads TGTGCCAGCAGTAGACAGGGGGCAAGTGGAAACACCATATATTTT. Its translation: CASSRQGASGNTIYF.

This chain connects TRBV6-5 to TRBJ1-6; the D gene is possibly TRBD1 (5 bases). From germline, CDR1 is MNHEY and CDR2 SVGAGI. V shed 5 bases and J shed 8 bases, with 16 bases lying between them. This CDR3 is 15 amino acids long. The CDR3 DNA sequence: TGTGCCAGCAGTCGCCAGGGTATAAGTGATTCACCCCTCCACTTT. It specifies CASSRQGISDSPLHF.

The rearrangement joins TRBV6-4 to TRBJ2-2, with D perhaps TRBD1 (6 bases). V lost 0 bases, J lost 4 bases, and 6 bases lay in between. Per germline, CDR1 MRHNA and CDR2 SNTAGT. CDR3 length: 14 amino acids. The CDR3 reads CASSDSGGTGELFF. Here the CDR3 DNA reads TGTGCCAGCAGTGACTCAGGGGGCACCGGGGAGCTGTTTTTT.

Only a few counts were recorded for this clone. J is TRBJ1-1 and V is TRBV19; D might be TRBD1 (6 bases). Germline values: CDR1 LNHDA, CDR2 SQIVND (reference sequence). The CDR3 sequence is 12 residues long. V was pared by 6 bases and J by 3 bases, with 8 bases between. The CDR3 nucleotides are TGTGCCAGTAGCGAGGGGGACACTGAAGCTTTCTTT. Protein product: CASSEGDTEAFF.